The TCR beta chain under discussion was sequenced for a study of blood T cell repertoires in COVID-19. Study-wide context: There were acute and convalescent COVID-19 samples, and they came from the United States, Italy and Spain. Nucleic acid was either cDNA or gDNA, and it came from T cells, B-cell-depleted T cells, or PBMCs.

V shed 0 bases, J shed 4 bases, and the junction held 6 bases outside the gene matches. This CDR3 is 17 amino acids long. Per the germline V gene, CDR1 is SGDLS and CDR2 is YYNGEE. Authors' processing steps: Quantification of nucleated cells was approximated via reference gene primer amplification. Assay used: immunoSEQ multiplex PCR; TCRdb lists only in-frame clones, some missing. Clone size and the V and J calls come from that table; the DNA yielded D and trimming. This sample has around 80,000 clones, with about 87% found just once. The rearrangement links TRBV9 to TRBJ2-1, with TRBD2 identical over 11 bases. The TCR originated in a man older than 75 with active or convalescent COVID-19. The sample consisted of peripheral blood. This CDR3 reads CASSVGDSGGAYNEQFF. The CDR3 DNA sequence: TGTGCCAGCAGCGTAGGGGATAGCGGGGGGGCTTACAATGAGCAGTTCTTC.